The following is a T cell receptor beta chain sequence with its context. This clonotype was picked up a small number of times. It has no known antigen specificity. No base qualities exist here, and no much larger clone lies one base off it. The sample belongs to a study of early T cells in non-severe SARS-CoV-2 infection (dated by TCRdb to the early 2020s). Study-level background: Because TCR sequencing relied on bulk RNA taken from unsorted whole blood, pairing of alpha and beta chains was not possible. Findings and caveats that apply to the study as a whole: VDJdb matching was skewed toward anti-spike CD8 responses, so virus-specific expansions were likely underestimated and private and CD4 specificities were missed.

From cysteine to phenylalanine, the CDR3 is 10 amino acids long. Solely the CDR3 DNA is kept, with 30 bases framed from the first base. The trim is 6 bases for V and 7 bases for J, with a gap of 9 bases between the germline ends. In the germline V gene, CDR1 corresponds to SQVTM and CDR2 to ANQGSEA. The study was a case-control design nested within a healthcare worker cohort in London, UK, with weekly nasopharyngeal swab PCR tests and blood sampling. Between 23 and 31 March 2020, the week of the UK lockdown, healthcare workers were enrolled and then followed up weekly for as long as 16 weeks. Libraries were made using 5' RACE. Sequencing took place on a NextSeq 500. To correct for sequencing error and PCR bias, the TCR library protocol tagged individual cDNA molecules with unique molecular identifiers. Sequencing covered both TCR alpha and beta chains, and within each sample the abundances of alpha and beta sequences were tightly co-correlated. Concerning the study's data processing: Decombinator V4 was used to annotate TCR sequences for V gene, J gene and CDR3. TCRs were defined as expanded if a significant change between any two time points was detected under a Poisson model with p below 0.0001. Abundances of TCRs were expressed as counts per million after normalisation to the total number of TCRs sequenced in each sample. TRAV1-2 paired with TRAJ12, TRAJ20 or TRAJ33 defined MAIT TCRs, while TRAV10 paired with TRAJ18 defined iNKT TCRs. VDJdb, accessed 1 November 2021, was searched for CMV, EBV and SARS-CoV-2 annotated TCRs, excluding TCRs annotated for multiple antigens. TCRdb trimmed public reads at Q25 via fastp, called clones via MiXCR and kept in-frame beta chains. Under each unique CDR3 protein, matching rows form one entry showing the most common genes and DNA. The V and J calls were not made by the authors but by TCRdb's processing. A total of 98,000 or so distinct CDR3 sequences appear in this sample, roughly 12% of them only once. 3.5% to 5% of the sample is taken by the ten largest.

The sequencing here drew on whole blood, taken at baseline. The receptor chain draws on TRBV29-1 and TRBJ2-5; the D gene is not confidently resolved. The clonotype comes from an adult who was a healthcare worker with PCR-confirmed SARS-CoV-2 infection or an uninfected control (not recorded which). For the CDR3, the sequence is CSVAMGTQYF. The DNA reads TGCAGCGTGGCTATGGGGACCCAGTACTTC.